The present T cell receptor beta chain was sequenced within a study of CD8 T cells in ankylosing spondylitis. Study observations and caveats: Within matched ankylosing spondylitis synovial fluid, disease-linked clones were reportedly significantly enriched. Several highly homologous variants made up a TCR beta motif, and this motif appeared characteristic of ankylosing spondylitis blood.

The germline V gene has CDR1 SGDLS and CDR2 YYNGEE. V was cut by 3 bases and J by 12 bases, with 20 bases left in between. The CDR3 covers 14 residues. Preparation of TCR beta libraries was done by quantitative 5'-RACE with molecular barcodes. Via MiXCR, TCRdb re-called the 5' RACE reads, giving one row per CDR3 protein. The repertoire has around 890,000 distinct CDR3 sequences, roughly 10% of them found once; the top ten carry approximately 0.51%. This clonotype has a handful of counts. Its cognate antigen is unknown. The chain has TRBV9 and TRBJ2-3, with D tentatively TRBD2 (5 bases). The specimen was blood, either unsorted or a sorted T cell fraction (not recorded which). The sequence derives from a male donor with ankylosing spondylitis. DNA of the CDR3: TGTGCCAGCAGCGCGTCCATGGACTCACGGTCACAGTATTTT. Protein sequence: CASSASMDSRSQYF.